These 19 T cell receptor beta chains were sequenced from one sample in a study of a mutant IDH1 vaccine in newly diagnosed glioma. As for time point: week 23, last vaccination. Vaccination used 300 ug of mutant IDH1 20-mer peptide per dose, with topical imiquimod. These TCRs are of unknown antigen specificity. Sequencing was performed with immunoSEQ multiplex PCR; in TCRdb, only in-frame clones are kept and a portion is missing. In the table there are more than 55,000 clones, roughly three quarters of which are singletons. This specimen consisted of PBMCs, obtained from a glioma patient whose treatment included an IDH1 peptide vaccine. All receptors derive from a woman aged 40-49 years with glioma. Some clones in this sample may be carry-over from other donors' samples.

The chain employs TRBV10-3 and TRBJ2-5; 8 nucleotides align to TRBD1. Germline values: CDR1 ENHRY, CDR2 SYGVKD. The length of the CDR3 is 15 residues. V shed 3 bases and J 2 bases; nucleotides not matched to a gene: 5. CDR3 nucleotide sequence: TGTGCCATCAGTGACAACAGGGGGTGGCAAGAGACCCAGTACTTC. It yields the protein CAISDNRGWQETQYF.

This chain uses TRBV2 with TRBJ2-5, with D tentatively TRBD1 (5 bases). The germline V gene encodes CDR1 SNHLY and CDR2 FYNNEI. This CDR3 contains 11 residues. Trimming stripped 3 bases from V and 7 bases from J, with 6 bases between. CDR3 DNA sequence: TGTGCCAGCAGTGATACAGGGACCCAGTACTTC. Amino acids: CASSDTGTQYF.

The J gene is TRBJ2-5, the V gene TRBV6-1; 8 bases are a match to TRBD1. CDR1 is MNHNS and CDR2 is SASEGT in the germline V gene. This CDR3 has 12 amino acids. With 7 bases clipped from V and 9 bases from J, the junction kept 7 bases outside the gene matches. In DNA, the CDR3 is TGTGCCAGCATTTCCGGGACAGGCCCCCAGTACTTC. Amino acids: CASISGTGPQYF.

The gene calls are TRBV11-2 and TRBJ2-2; 7 bases agree with TRBD2. There are 17 residues in the CDR3. Germline values: CDR1 SGHAT, CDR2 FQNNGV. The V and J ends lost 5 bases and 4 bases, in that order; junction bases with no gene match: 13. The CDR3 is CASSTPGGGRSTGELFF. CDR3 in DNA: TGTGCCAGCAGCACCCCTGGGGGGGGGAGGAGCACCGGGGAGCTGTTTTTT.

This chain joins TRBV5-6 and TRBJ2-7; D might be TRBD1 (5 bases). The germline V gene has CDR1 SGHDT and CDR2 YYEEEE. V shed 2 bases and J shed 0 bases, with 9 bases lying between them. The CDR3 has 14 residues. CDR3 nucleotides: TGTGCCAGCAGCTTTCGCAGGGTCTCCTACGAGCAGTACTTC. Encoded protein: CASSFRRVSYEQYF.

This chain connects TRBV4-2 to TRBJ2-2; TRBD2 matches at 12 bases. CDR1 is LGHNA, CDR2 YNFKEQ, per germline. The trim removed 3 bases at V and 9 bases at J, leaving 8 bases unmatched. The CDR3 totals 16 residues. The CDR3 loop reads CASSHPSGGGSRELFF. In DNA, the CDR3 is TGTGCCAGCAGCCACCCTAGCGGGGGGGGGAGCCGGGAGCTGTTTTTT.

This clone was counted only a few times. The chain recombines TRBV9 with TRBJ1-2, with a tentative D call TRBD1 (5 bases). CDR3 length: 16 amino acids. V lost 0 bases, J lost 4 bases, and 16 bases lay in between. CDR1 is SGDLS, CDR2 YYNGEE, per germline. CDR3 region: CASSVAWGKRAYGYTF. The CDR3 region has the DNA TGTGCCAGCAGCGTAGCTTGGGGGAAGAGGGCCTATGGCTACACCTTC.

The table lists this clone with a few counts. The J gene is TRBJ1-2, the V gene TRBV5-8, with D possibly matching TRBD1 (5 bases). The CDR3 is made up of 15 amino acids. Germline V gives CDR1 SGHTS, CDR2 YDEGEE. Trimming removed 0 bases at V and 6 bases at J, with 15 bases between. CDR3 in DNA: TGTGCCAGCAGCTTGGGGGACCTGAGGTCTGATGGCTACACCTTC. Amino acids: CASSLGDLRSDGYTF.

This clone was seen only once. This chain links TRBV5-4 with TRBJ2-5, with 7 bases matching TRBD2. V shed 2 bases, J shed 5 bases, and the junction held 6 bases outside the gene matches. The CDR3 runs to 14 residues. Looked up from germline, CDR1 is SGHNT and CDR2 is YYREEE (reference sequence). For the CDR3, the DNA is TGTGCCAGCAGCTTTGGGGGGGGAGGGGAGACCCAGTACTTC. It is translated as CASSFGGGGETQYF.

The chain couples TRBV5-1 to TRBJ2-3, with 16 bases fitting TRBD2. CDR3 size: 16 residues. The germline V gene encodes CDR1 SGHRS and CDR2 YFSETQ. Trimming at V came to 4 bases and at J to 4 bases, leaving 3 bases not matched to a gene. Here the CDR3 DNA reads TGCGCCAGCAGCCCCGGGACTAGCGGGGGGGCAGATACGCAGTATTTT. It translates to CASSPGTSGGADTQYF.

V usage is TRBV19 and J usage is TRBJ1-1, with a tentative D call TRBD1 (5 bases). Germline CDR1 and CDR2: LNHDA and SQIVND (reference sequence). This CDR3 spans 13 amino acids. DNA for the CDR3: TGTGCTAGTTTGGGGACGGCGAACACTGAAGCTTTCTTT. Translation: CASLGTANTEAFF.

The V call is TRBV6-5, the J call TRBJ1-3; a possible D gene is TRBD1 (5 bases). Trimming took 9 bases from V and 0 from J, leaving 15 bases between them. This CDR3 is built from 15 residues. Germline lookup yields CDR1 MNHEY and CDR2 SVGAGI. CDR3 in amino acids: CASGGDGGSGNTIYF. In nucleotides, the CDR3 is TGTGCCAGTGGGGGGGACGGGGGCTCTGGAAACACCATATATTTT.

DNA for the CDR3: TGCGCCAGCCGGAGCTCCTATAATTCACCCCTCCACTTT. This sequence encodes CASRSSYNSPLHF. The genes are TRBV5-1 and TRBJ1-6; D gene unclear. CDR3 length: 13 residues. The germline V gene encodes CDR1 SGHRS and CDR2 YFSETQ. Trimming took 7 bases from V and 0 from J, leaving 5 bases between them.

CDR3 sequence: CASSLRTAESVQYF. CDR3 nucleotides: TGTGCCAGCAGCTTAAGGACCGCCGAGAGCGTGCAGTACTTC. This sequence joins TRBV7-8 and TRBJ2-7, with D unclear. The CDR3 length is 14 residues. Trimming cost V 2 bases and J 9 bases, with 17 bases left between them. CDR1 SGHVS and CDR2 FQNEAQ come from the germline V gene.

This chain uses TRBV29-1 with TRBJ2-3; 11 positions match TRBD2. The V gene end was trimmed by 4 bases and the J gene end by 4 bases; junction bases not matched to a gene: 7. Germline V gene sequence: CDR1 SQVTM, CDR2 ANQGSEA. There are 15 residues in the CDR3. The CDR3 nucleotides are TGCAGCGTTGTGGGGACTAGCGGAAAGGCAGATACGCAGTATTTT. This codes for CSVVGTSGKADTQYF.

About this clone: The sample has other DNA sequences that encode this CDR3 too. The gene calls are TRBV4-3 and TRBJ2-3, with 8 bases matching TRBD1. CDR1 and CDR2 from the germline V gene are LGHNA and YSLEER. The CDR3 loop spans 18 amino acids. V shed 0 bases and J 0 bases; nucleotides not matched to a gene: 8. The CDR3 here is CASSQDPPRTGSTDTQYF. In DNA form, the CDR3 reads TGCGCCAGCAGCCAAGACCCCCCCAGGACAGGGAGCACAGATACGCAGTATTTT.

The DNA of the CDR3 is TGCGCCAGCAGCTTGGGAACAGGGGTTTCACCCCTCCACTTT. Amino acid sequence: CASSLGTGVSPLHF. The chain has TRBV5-1 and TRBJ1-6; 7 positions match TRBD1. This CDR3 comprises 14 residues. Looked up from germline, CDR1 is SGHRS and CDR2 is YFSETQ. V dropped 0 bases and J dropped 9; count of bases not matched to a gene: 3. Filled out from reference TRBV5-1 and TRBJ1-6, the complete variable domain reads KAGVTQTPRYLIKTRGQQVTLSCSPISGHRSVSWYQQTPGQGLQFLFEYFSETQRNKGNFPGRFSGRQFSNSRSEMNVSTLELGDSALYLCASSLGTGVSPLHFGNGTRLTVT.

This rearrangement joins TRBV2 to TRBJ2-7, with TRBD2 matching over 11 bases. The CDR3 has 14 residues. The V gene's germline CDR1 is SNHLY and CDR2 FYNNEI. V lost 9 bases to trimming and J lost 1 base; unmatched junction nucleotides: 5. The CDR3 region is CARATSGGSYEQYF. In DNA, the CDR3 is TGTGCCAGGGCTACTAGCGGGGGATCCTACGAGCAGTACTTC.

The gene calls are TRBV6-6 and TRBJ1-5; 7 bases line up with TRBD1. The CDR3 is 14 residues long. V lost 4 bases to trimming and J lost 6 bases; unmatched junction nucleotides: 6. Germline V CDR1 and CDR2: MNHNY, SVGAGI (reference sequence). This chain's CDR3 is CASSLTGYSQPQHF. The CDR3 DNA reads as TGTGCCAGCAGTTTGACAGGGTATAGTCAGCCCCAGCATTTT.